Reported below is one T cell receptor (beta chain). Antigen unknown. The CDR3 runs to 16 residues. Losses at the gene ends were 1 base for V and 4 bases for J; bases not matched to a gene: 6. Looked up from germline, CDR1 is SGHNT and CDR2 is YENEEA. This sample stems from a study of cytotoxic CD8 clonotypes in ibrutinib-treated CLL. Points from the study as a whole: Among the clonotypes, public ones were uncommon and contracted or held stable on treatment.

Libraries were prepared by immunoSEQ multiplex PCR; TCRdb keeps only in-frame clonotypes and omits some of them. The data hold 25,000 to 30,000 clones, with approximately 57% observed a single time. This clonotype was obtained from a human donor with chronic lymphocytic leukemia. The specimen comprised PBMCs, sampled before ibrutinib treatment. The chain uses TRBV11-3 and TRBJ2-1; TRBD1 matches 8 bases. The CDR3 DNA is TGTGCCAGCAGCTTAGGTCCAGGGGGCGATTACAATGAGCAGTTCTTC. Protein product: CASSLGPGGDYNEQFF.